Following are 17 T cell receptor beta chains from one sample sequenced in a study of blood T cell repertoires in COVID-19. Generated by immunoSEQ multiplex PCR, the TCRdb table keeps only in-frame clones and is missing some. The sample carries about 230,000 clones, 85% recorded once. Sequenced material: peripheral blood. These TCRs come from a middle-aged man with COVID-19, enrolled during active disease.

Points on this clone: The junction and the germline gene differ at one end; a read error may be behind it. V and J are TRBV7-7 and TRBJ2-5; TRBD2 is a possible D gene (6 bases). Germline CDR1 SSHAT, CDR2 FNYEAQ (reference sequence). The CDR3 spans 13 residues. In DNA form, the CDR3 reads TGTGCTAGCAGCATGGCGGGGCGGGAGACCCAGTACTTC. Encoded protein: CASSMAGRETQYF.

The chain uses TRBV18 and TRBJ2-1, with D perhaps matching TRBD2 (6 bases). The germline V gene encodes CDR1 KGHSH and CDR2 LQKENI. V was cut by 4 bases and J by 8 bases, with 9 bases left in between. This CDR3 is 12 amino acids long. DNA for the CDR3: TGTGCCAGCTCACGCGGGGACCATGAGCAGTTCTTC. Encoded protein: CASSRGDHEQFF.

The chain carries TRBV27 and TRBJ2-7; 7 bases are a match to TRBD1. CDR1 is MNHEY, CDR2 SMNVEV, per germline (reference sequence). The trim removed 2 bases at V and 6 bases at J, leaving 10 bases unmatched. This CDR3 comprises 15 residues. In nucleotides, the CDR3 is TGTGCCAGCAGTTTACGGGGCAGGGGGTTAGGCGAGCAGTACTTC. Translating gives CASSLRGRGLGEQYF.

This rearrangement joins TRBV2 to TRBJ2-3, with D tentatively TRBD1 (5 bases). Trimming removed 6 bases from V and 6 bases from J, with 10 bases in between. This CDR3 is 12 amino acids long. CDR1 and CDR2 (germline): SNHLY, FYNNEI. CDR3 nucleotides: TGTGCCAGCAGCGAACAGGTCGATACGCAGTATTTT. This sequence encodes CASSEQVDTQYF.

The chain recombines TRBV5-1 with TRBJ2-3; TRBD1 aligns across 7 bases. V was clipped by 4 bases and J by 0 bases; unmatched bases: 11. Germline assignment: CDR1 SGHRS and CDR2 YFSETQ. The CDR3 loop spans 17 amino acids. CDR3 nucleotide sequence: TGCGCCAGCAGCCCCCGTAGGGGGCACGGTAGCACAGATACGCAGTATTTT. Translated: CASSPRRGHGSTDTQYF.

V and J are TRBV2 and TRBJ1-5; possibly TRBD1 for D (6 bases). The V gene lost 4 bases and the J gene lost 4 bases, with 11 bases spanning the gap. The V gene's germline CDR1 is SNHLY and CDR2 FYNNEI. The CDR3 has 14 amino acids. This chain's CDR3 is CASSGGRFNQPQHF. CDR3 coding DNA: TGTGCCAGCAGTGGGGGGCGGTTTAATCAGCCCCAGCATTTT.

The table lists this clone with a count of one. The V and J genes are TRBV24-1 and TRBJ2-2; possibly TRBD2 for D (5 bases). Deletions cut 9 bases from V and 6 bases from J, with 19 bases between. CDR1 and CDR2 (germline): KGHDR, SFDVKD. The CDR3 loop spans 15 amino acids. The CDR3 DNA reads TGTGCCACCTCCGACTCCGGGGTTGGGTCCGGGGAGCTGTTTTTT. Translation gives CATSDSGVGSGELFF.

V and J are TRBV7-3 and TRBJ1-6; no clear D. The germline V gene has CDR1 SGHTA and CDR2 FQGTGA. V dropped 5 bases and J dropped 11 bases, with 13 bases sitting between them. There are 13 residues in the CDR3. CDR3 sequence (DNA): TGTGCCAGCAGCCCCAACGGGGAGCCACCCCTCCACTTT. This codes for CASSPNGEPPLHF. Using reference TRBV7-3 and TRBJ1-6 for the parts outside the CDR3, the full variable domain is GAGVSQTPSNKVTEKGKYVELRCDPISGHTALYWYRQSLGQGPEFLIYFQGTGAADDSGLPNDRFFAVRPEGSVSTLKIQRTERGDSAVYLCASSPNGEPPLHFGNGTRLTVT.

The chain employs TRBV7-9 and TRBJ1-2, with 7 bases lining up with TRBD1. Germline V gene sequence: CDR1 SEHNR, CDR2 FQNEAQ (reference sequence). CDR3 length: 12 amino acids. V shed 1 base, J shed 8 bases, and the junction held 1 base outside the gene matches. The CDR3 DNA reads as TGTGCCAGCAGCTTAGAACAGGGGGGCTACACCTTC. The encoded protein is CASSLEQGGYTF.

The chain has TRBV5-1 and TRBJ1-1; tentative D call: TRBD1 (5 bases). This CDR3 comprises 15 residues. Per the germline V gene, CDR1 is SGHRS and CDR2 is YFSETQ. V dropped 0 bases and J dropped 3 bases, with 12 bases sitting between them. This chain's CDR3 is CASSLGDLGDTEAFF. The CDR3 DNA reads TGCGCCAGCAGCTTGGGGGACTTGGGGGACACTGAAGCTTTCTTT.

The CDR3 nucleotides are TGTGCCTGGAGTGTAGTTGCCCGGGACAGGGGTCGCCTGATGGCGAGTGAGCAGTTCTTC. It encodes CAWSVVARDRGRLMASEQFF. The J gene is TRBJ2-1, the V gene TRBV30; 10 bases fit TRBD1. The germline CDR1 and CDR2 sequences are GTSNPN and SVGIG (reference sequence). The length of the CDR3 is 20 residues. Trimming cost V 0 bases and J 9 bases; bases outside gene matches: 23.

This chain uses TRBV30 with TRBJ1-1; a weak D match, TRBD1 (5 bases). This CDR3 spans 13 amino acids. Trimming shortened V by 0 bases and J by 5 bases, and 10 bases separated the two germline ends. Looked up from germline, CDR1 is GTSNPN and CDR2 is SVGIG (reference sequence). Written as DNA, the CDR3 is TGTGCCTGGAGTGTAATGGGGGGAACTGAAGCTTTCTTT. Translation: CAWSVMGGTEAFF.

CDR3 residues: CASRNLAGGSEQYF. The CDR3 bases are TGTGCCAGCAGGAATCTAGCGGGGGGGTCCGAGCAGTACTTC. V gene TRBV6-5 combines with J gene TRBJ2-7, with 12 bases that match TRBD2. Trimming took 6 bases from V and 6 from J; bases not matched to a gene: 6. CDR1 is MNHEY and CDR2 is SVGAGI in the germline V gene. There are 14 residues in the CDR3.

This clone was observed once. The V call is TRBV2, the J call TRBJ1-1; 9 bases are shared with TRBD1. Looked up from germline, CDR1 is SNHLY and CDR2 is FYNNEI. The CDR3 is 17 residues long. With 3 bases clipped from V and 6 bases from J, the junction kept 14 bases outside the gene matches. The CDR3 loop is CASSDGTGSTVLAEAFF. In DNA form, the CDR3 reads TGTGCCAGCAGTGACGGGACAGGGAGCACTGTTCTAGCTGAAGCTTTCTTT. Based on the CDR3 plus reference TRBV2 and TRBJ1-1, the full variable domain is EPEVTQTPSHQVTQMGQEVILRCVPISNHLYFYWYRQILGQKVEFLVSFYNNEISEKSEIFDDQFSVERPDGSNFTLKIRSTKLEDSAMYFCASSDGTGSTVLAEAFFGQGTRLTVV.

The chain combines TRBV6-5 with TRBJ1-1, with 9 bases aligning to TRBD1. CDR1 and CDR2 from the germline V gene are MNHEY and SVGAGI. The junction had 15 bases not matched to a gene; V was cut back by 6 bases and J by 10 bases. The CDR3 length is 15 residues. The CDR3 sequence is CASSYRRGTGRVAFF. CDR3 nucleotides: TGTGCCAGCAGCTACAGAAGGGGGACAGGGAGGGTAGCTTTCTTT.

Of note for this clone: Other DNA sequences of this sample code for an identical CDR3. The gene calls are TRBV12-3 or TRBV12-4 and TRBJ1-5; D may be TRBD1 (6 bases). This CDR3 region has 13 residues. V was pared by 1 base and J by 5 bases, with 6 bases between. CDR3: CASSLDRDQPQHF. In DNA, the CDR3 is TGTGCCAGCAGTTTAGACAGGGATCAGCCCCAGCATTTT.

The CDR3 bases are TGTGCCAGCAGTTCGTACAGGAACACTGAAGCTTTCTTT. This gives the protein CASSSYRNTEAFF. This chain joins TRBV28 and TRBJ1-1, with no clear D. Trimming shortened V by 4 bases and J by 1 base, and 7 bases separated the two germline ends. In germline, CDR1 is MDHEN, CDR2 SYDVKM. CDR3 length: 13 amino acids. Based on the CDR3 plus reference TRBV28 and TRBJ1-1, the full variable domain is DVKVTQSSRYLVKRTGEKVFLECVQDMDHENMFWYRQDPGLGLRLIYFSYDVKMKEKGDIPEGYSVSREKKERFSLILESASTNQTSMYLCASSSYRNTEAFFGQGTRLTVV.